These 2 T cell receptor beta chains were sequenced from one sample in a study of T cell responses to AZD1222 COVID-19 vaccine. TCRdb's copy holds only in-frame clones and misses some; the assay was immunoSEQ multiplex PCR. The table has 150,000 to 200,000 clones, more than 75% seen once. The sequencing here drew on peripheral blood, taken 28 days after the second AZD1222 dose. The source is an adult who received the AZD1222 COVID-19 vaccine.

The rearrangement links TRBV7-9 to TRBJ2-7, with D unresolved. Deletions cut 7 bases from V and 0 bases from J, with 13 bases between. Germline CDR1 and CDR2: SEHNR and FQNEAQ (reference sequence). The CDR3 length is 14 residues. The CDR3 loop reads CASTQAFTSYEQYF. CDR3 bases: TGTGCCAGCACCCAAGCGTTCACCTCCTACGAGCAGTACTTC.

J is TRBJ2-5 and V is TRBV10-3; TRBD1 matches at 10 bases. Germline values: CDR1 ENHRY, CDR2 SYGVKD. V lost 10 bases and J lost 4; bases outside the gene matches: 12. The CDR3 sequence is 15 residues long. In nucleotides, the CDR3 is TGTGCCACGACGCCAAACGGGGACAGGGGAGAGACCCAGTACTTC. Amino acids: CATTPNGDRGETQYF.